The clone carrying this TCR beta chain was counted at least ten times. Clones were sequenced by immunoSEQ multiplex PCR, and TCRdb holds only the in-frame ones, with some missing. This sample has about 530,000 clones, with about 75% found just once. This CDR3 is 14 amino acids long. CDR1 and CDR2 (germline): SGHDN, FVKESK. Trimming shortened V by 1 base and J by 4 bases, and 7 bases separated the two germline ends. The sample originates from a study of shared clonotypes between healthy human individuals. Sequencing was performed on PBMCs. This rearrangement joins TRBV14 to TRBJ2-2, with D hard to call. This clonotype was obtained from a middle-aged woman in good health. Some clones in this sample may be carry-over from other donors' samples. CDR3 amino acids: CASSQVWSTGELFF. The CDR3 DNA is TGTGCCAGCAGCCAAGTGTGGAGCACCGGGGAGCTGTTTTTT.